The clone carrying this T cell receptor beta chain was recorded many times. There are 13 residues in the CDR3. The ends were cut back, 6 bases at V and 3 bases at J, with 12 bases in the middle. Germline V CDR1 and CDR2: MNHNY, SVGAGI (reference sequence). These data are taken from a study of T cells after yellow fever vaccination. For the study at large: It was SMART-Seq v4 Ultra Low Input that prepared the fractions with low cell numbers.

TCRdb processed the 5' RACE reads anew with MiXCR; each CDR3 protein has one entry. The repertoire holds more than 200,000 distinct CDR3 sequences, with approximately 3.6% as singletons. This specimen was PBMCs, taken 15 days after the yellow fever booster vaccination. The V call is TRBV6-6, the J call TRBJ2-7, with D possibly being TRBD1 or TRBD2 (5 bases each). The receptor comes from a man aged 18 to 29 who received the YFV17D yellow fever vaccine. CDR3 DNA sequence: TGTGCCAGCAGCTTTCCAGGGAGCTACGAGCAGTACTTC. Translation gives CASSFPGSYEQYF.